The T cell receptor (beta chain) described here comes from a study of molecular identifiers for immune sequencing clone quantification. Bulk TCR libraries were made with methods that had been previously described and with listed TCR primers. TCRdb reanalysed the PCR reads using MiXCR and keeps one entry per CDR3 protein. In the table there are hundreds of thousands of distinct CDR3 sequences, about 25% of which are singletons. Findings and caveats of the study: Reportedly, one cell's Jurkat TCR RNA was detected within 1,100,000 naive CD8 cells.

The CDR3 is 16 residues long. Germline-derived CDR1 and CDR2 are SGHRS and YFSETQ. V trimming: 4 bases; J trimming: 7 bases; junction bases outside the gene matches: 14. This clonotype was seen at least ten times. Its antigen is undetermined. The sequenced material came from naive CD8+ T cells from blood, with Jurkat cell RNA spiked in. Specified subset: FACS-sorted CD8+CD4-CCR7+CD45RA+ naive T cells. The TCR comes from a human donor in good health. Some libraries in this study had Jurkat cell RNA spiked in. The rearrangement uses TRBV5-1 and TRBJ2-1; the match to TRBD2 covers 7 bases. DNA of the CDR3: TGCGCCAGCAGCCCGAGAATAGGCACCGGGGGGAATGAGCAGTTCTTC. This sequence encodes CASSPRIGTGGNEQFF.